The sequence of this TCR beta chain was determined in a study of a mutant IDH1 vaccine in newly diagnosed glioma listed by TCRdb under 2021. Background for the entire study: Vaccination began 4-6 weeks after radiotherapy alone, or alongside temozolomide cycles in the chemotherapy-containing groups. For exploratory analyses, longitudinal TCRB deep sequencing was carried out in roughly 25 treated patients wherever samples were available. Before enrollment, patients had received standard therapy of radiotherapy alone, temozolomide alone, or radiochemotherapy with temozolomide; most received the combination. Of the approximately 29 treated patients, roughly 60% were male and about 40% were female, and a mean age of approximately 40 years was recorded. Peripheral blood was drawn at six visits: V03 (baseline), V05, V07, V10, V12 and V13. The week-35 safety follow-up took place at visit V12, and the week-47 end of study took place at visit V13.

V gives up 0 bases and J gives up 2 bases, and the segment between their germline ends measures 11 bases. The CDR3 holds 16 amino acids from the cysteine to the phenylalanine. The only DNA kept is the CDR3, 48 bases in frame from the first base. CDR1 SGHRS and CDR2 YFSETQ are derived from the germline V gene. Results the study describes overall, beyond this receptor: Availability determined which PBMC samples were chosen for TCRB deep sequencing. The authors stated that sample limitations prevented analyses of patient blood samples from being reproduced. Immune responses induced by the vaccine were seen in around 93% of patients across multiple MHC alleles. Changes in the top peripheral T cell clonotypes picked up by TCRB sequencing did not appear to be linked to pseudoprogression.

Details on this clone: The target of this receptor is not known. No base quality values were provided; no much bigger clone lies one nucleotide off.

The time point label on this specimen signifies: week 35, safety follow-up. Each vaccine dose was 300 ug of a 20-mer mutant IDH1 peptide in Montanide, given subcutaneously with topical imiquimod. Eight vaccinations were administered to patients in weeks 1, 3, 5, 7, 11, 15, 19 and 23, corresponding to visits V03 through V10. Donors had newly diagnosed WHO grade 3 or 4 IDH1-mutant astrocytomas with loss of nuclear ATRX. The samples were drawn from NOA16, a multicentre, single-arm, open-label phase I trial in Germany that tested a mutant IDH1 peptide vaccine in humans for the first time. Genomic DNA for TCRB sequencing was isolated from EDTA blood with the DNeasy Blood and Tissue Kit. Library preparation employed the immunoSEQ multiplex PCR assay. The hsTCRB Kit was used according to the manufacturer's protocol to amplify rearranged TCR beta chain sequences. Sequencing of TCRB libraries was carried out on an Illumina MiSeq. Processing in the source paper ran as follows. The kit vendor's proprietary platform handled demultiplexing, trimming and gene mapping. TCRdb holds this immuneACCESS table with in-frame rearrangements only. Some clones are missing; in checked studies, unresolved V genes explain under half, and the rest has no known cause. V, J and clone size were drawn from that table, and D and trimming were deduced from the DNA. Across this sample there are tens of thousands of clones, with roughly nine tenths seen only once. Clones ranked in the top ten supply roughly 1.5% of the sample.

This clonotype was obtained from a middle-aged man with glioma. This receptor chain uses TRBV5-1 and TRBJ1-4, with the D gene too uncertain to name. The sequencing used PBMCs, collected from a glioma patient whose treatment included an IDH1 peptide vaccine. The nucleotide sequence reads as follows: TGCGCCAGCAGCTTGGGGGGTTCTAGGACTAATGAAAAACTGTTTTTT. Its protein reads: CASSLGGSRTNEKLFF.